This T cell receptor beta chain was found in a study of post-analysis software for immune sequencing data. Background on the study: Relapsing-remitting, secondary progressive and progressive-relapsing forms made up the multiple sclerosis disease courses.

The CDR3 covers 14 residues. Trimming took off 6 bases at V and 7 bases at J, with 16 bases between the two ends. Per germline, CDR1 LNHDA and CDR2 SQIVND (reference sequence). Study-level points and caveats: Controls showed lower frequencies than patients for roughly 5 TRBV segments, and TRBV5-6, TRBV5-1 and TRBV20-1 were among these. There was significantly lower normalized Chao1 diversity in multiple sclerosis patients than in controls.

cDNA libraries of TCR beta carried unique molecular identifiers. Out of about 0.9 to 10 million T cells, roughly 0.5 million cDNA molecules were generated. TCRdb ran MiXCR on the PCR reads and lists one entry per CDR3 protein. Of over 250,000 distinct CDR3 sequences in the sample, about 38% are singletons; the top ten hold less than 6%. Concerning this clonotype: The target antigen is unknown.

The gene calls are TRBV19 and TRBJ1-5; D might be TRBD1 (6 bases). This sequence was found in a girl aged 10 to 17 with multiple sclerosis. The sample was blood. The DNA of the CDR3 is TGTGCCAGTAGCGCACAGGGTAGGAGCCAGCCCCAGCATTTT. Residues: CASSAQGRSQPQHF.